These T cell receptor beta chains were read from a single sample in a study of cytomegalovirus exposure and HLA in healthy donors. Using immunoSEQ multiplex PCR, the repertoire was profiled, and TCRdb retains in-frame clones only, with some absent. The sample lists about 220,000 clones, over 80% seen once, with roughly 0.7% in the top ten. The sample comprised PBMCs. These receptors were collected from a boy aged 2 to 10 in good health and CMV-seronegative. The CDR3 runs from the conserved cysteine through the conserved F or W. The D gene is left open where the match is weak. The size of a clone is reported for some rows only, either as once, few or many, or as a class for expanded clones.

J gene	clone size	D gene	V gene	CDR3 DNA	CDR3 protein
TRBJ2-2	once	TRBD2	TRBV30	TGTGCCTGGAGGGGGGCTAGCGGGTTCACCGGGGAGCTGTTTTTT	CAWRGASGFTGELFF
TRBJ2-1	-	-	TRBV7-9	TGTGCCAGCAGCACCGCGGGGAGCTCCTACAATGAGCAGTTCTTC	CASSTAGSSYNEQFF
TRBJ2-1	-	-	TRBV4-2	TGTGCCAGCAGCCAGGACTCGGGACTGACTATTGGGCAGTTCTTC	CASSQDSGLTIGQFF
TRBJ1-2	once	-	TRBV7-8	TGTGCCAGCAGCCCCTCAGGGCAGTCTAACTATGGCTACACCTTC	CASSPSGQSNYGYTF
TRBJ1-3	-	-	TRBV6-6	TGTGCCTCCTCAGGGACAAACTCTGGAAACACCATATATTTT	CASSGTNSGNTIYF
TRBJ2-1	-	-	TRBV18	TGTGCCAGCTCACCGTCACATACCTACAATGAGCAGTTCTTC	CASSPSHTYNEQFF
TRBJ2-1	-	TRBD2	TRBV5-1	TGCGCCAGCAGCCAGACTAGCGGGCTTTACAATGAGCAGTTCTTC	CASSQTSGLYNEQFF
TRBJ2-1	-	TRBD2	TRBV6-5	TGTGCCAGCAGTTACGGAGCGGGGGGGCCCAATGAGCAGTTCTTC	CASSYGAGGPNEQFF
TRBJ1-2	-	-	TRBV27	TGTGCCAGCAGCACACCAGGACACTACTATGGCTACACCTTC	CASSTPGHYYGYTF
TRBJ2-3	-	TRBD1	TRBV5-4	TGTGCCAGCAGCTTGACAGGGACAGGCCTTTTCCTCACAGATACGCAGTATTTT	CASSLTGTGLFLTDTQYF
TRBJ1-5	few	TRBD1	TRBV2	TGTGCCAGCAGCGTGACAGGGTATAGCAATCAGCCCCAGCATTTT	CASSVTGYSNQPQHF
TRBJ2-5	-	-	TRBV5-5	TGTGCCAGCACAGGACATGTCGAGACCCAGTACTTC	CASTGHVETQYF
TRBJ1-2	-	-	TRBV30	TGTGCCTCCCCGGGTAACTATGGCTACACCTTC	CASPGNYGYTF
TRBJ1-2	-	-	TRBV18	TGTGCCAGCTCACCACCGACTGGCTATGGCTACACCTTC	CASSPPTGYGYTF
TRBJ1-5	-	TRBD1	TRBV6-1	TGTGCCAGCAGCGAGACAGGGTTCAACCAGCCCCAGCATTTT	CASSETGFNQPQHF
TRBJ2-2	-	TRBD2	TRBV2	TGTGCCGGACGAGCGGGGGGGCCGGACGGGGAGCTGTTTTTT	CAGRAGGPDGELFF
TRBJ2-3	few	-	TRBV6-5	TGTGCCAGCAGTTTAGGACTAACACGCACAGATACGCAGTATTTT	CASSLGLTRTDTQYF
TRBJ1-4	-	TRBD1	TRBV7-9	TGTGCCAGCAGCTTTCTTGGGACAGAGAATGAAAAACTGTTTTTT	CASSFLGTENEKLFF
TRBJ2-7	-	TRBD2	TRBV25-1	TGTGCCAGCAGTGATCGGACTAGTGTCGGCTACGAGCAGTACTTC	CASSDRTSVGYEQYF
TRBJ2-2	few	-	TRBV6-5	TGTGCCAGCAGTCCCGGACAGACAACCGGGGAGCTGTTTTTT	CASSPGQTTGELFF
TRBJ1-1	few	-	TRBV19	TGTGCCAGTAGTCTTGGACATCAAGCATCGGGCACTGAAGCTTTCTTT	CASSLGHQASGTEAFF
TRBJ1-1	few	-	TRBV5-1	TGCGCCAGCAGCGCCGACAGGCCTTCTCATGAAGCTTTCTTT	CASSADRPSHEAFF
TRBJ1-2	-	TRBD1	TRBV18	TGTGCCAGCTCACCTTACAGCGAGACAGGGGGCTTTAACTATGGCTACACCTTC	CASSPYSETGGFNYGYTF
TRBJ2-5	-	TRBD2	TRBV11-2	TGTGCCAGCAGCTTAGCCCTAGCGGGGGGACAAGAGACCCAGTACTTC	CASSLALAGGQETQYF
TRBJ1-2	-	-	TRBV6-1	TGTGCCAGCACCATGGACAGACTTAAGCGCGGCTACACCTTC	CASTMDRLKRGYTF
TRBJ1-1	-	-	TRBV10-3	TGTGCCATCAGCGCAGGGGCAGGGAACACTGAAGCTTTCTTT	CAISAGAGNTEAFF
TRBJ2-3	-	-	TRBV18	TGTGCCAGCTCACCTGAACGCGGAATCACAGATACGCAGTATTTT	CASSPERGITDTQYF